The rows below give T cell receptor beta chains drawn from one sample of a study of T cells in Graves' hyperthyroidism and ophthalmopathy. TCRdb recomputed calls from the multiplex PCR reads with MiXCR, one row per CDR3 protein. The sample carries around 300,000 distinct CDR3 sequences, more than 11% recorded once. Sequences were obtained from blood. The receptor source for this set is a woman between 25 and 40 years old with Graves' hyperthyroidism. The CDR3 runs from the conserved cysteine through the conserved F or W. The order of the fields is D gene, clone size, V gene, J gene, CDR3 DNA, CDR3 protein. The D gene is left open where the match is weak. Only part of the rows carry a size: once, few, many, or a class if the clone is expanded.

D: .; size: few; V: TRBV2; J: TRBJ2-1; DNA: TGTGCCAGCAGTCCCGTCCAAGGCCTCCTTGGGAATGAGCAGTTCTTC; CDR3: CASSPVQGLLGNEQFF
D: TRBD1; size: many; V: TRBV6-1; J: TRBJ2-7; DNA: TGTGCCAGTGGCAGCCGGGACAGGATATACGAGCAGTACTTC; CDR3: CASGSRDRIYEQYF
D: .; size: many; V: TRBV6-2/TRBV6-3; J: TRBJ2-1; DNA: TGTGCCAGCAGTTTCACCCCAGACCTACGACACAATGAGCAGTTCTTC; CDR3: CASSFTPDLRHNEQFF
D: TRBD2; size: few; V: TRBV28; J: TRBJ2-1; DNA: TGTGCCAGCAGTTTATCTGGCGGGAGGAAGGATGAGCAGTTCTTC; CDR3: CASSLSGGRKDEQFF
D: .; size: few; V: TRBV5-1; J: TRBJ1-1; DNA: TGCGCCAGCAGCCCAGCGGGGGGGAGGACTGAAGCTTTCTTT; CDR3: CASSPAGGRTEAFF
D: .; size: many; V: TRBV6-1; J: TRBJ1-5; DNA: TGTGCCAGTTCTCAGGGGAGTGGTCAGCCCCAGCATTTT; CDR3: CASSQGSGQPQHF
D: .; size: many; V: TRBV19; J: TRBJ1-5; DNA: TGTGCCAGTAGTATCTCGGGCAGCTTACGTTCTTATAGCAATCAGCCCCAGCATTTT; CDR3: CASSISGSLRSYSNQPQHF
D: .; size: many; V: TRBV20-1; J: TRBJ2-1; DNA: TGCAGTGCCCTAACGGAGGGCCGGGGATACAATGAGCAGTTCTTC; CDR3: CSALTEGRGYNEQFF
D: TRBD2; size: many; V: TRBV2; J: TRBJ2-3; DNA: TGTGCCAGCAGTTCCGGGACTAGCGGAACAGATACGCAGTATTTT; CDR3: CASSSGTSGTDTQYF
D: TRBD1; size: many; V: TRBV27; J: TRBJ2-7; DNA: TGTGCCAGCAGTAACAGGGGCCCTCGGGGCTACGAGCAGTACTTC; CDR3: CASSNRGPRGYEQYF
D: .; size: .; V: TRBV3-1; J: TRBJ2-5; DNA: TGTGCCAGCAGCCAAGATGCGGACAGTCCCCAAGAGACCCAGTACTTC; CDR3: CASSQDADSPQETQYF
D: .; size: few; V: TRBV7-9; J: TRBJ1-2; DNA: TGTGCCAGCAGCTGGGGGGACGCGCCTAGTAATGGCTACACCTTC; CDR3: CASSWGDAPSNGYTF
D: .; size: many; V: TRBV20-1; J: TRBJ2-5; DNA: TGCAGTGCTAGGGGGCTAGCGACCCAAGAGACCCAGTACTTC; CDR3: CSARGLATQETQYF
D: .; size: .; V: TRBV3-1; J: TRBJ2-1; DNA: TGTGCCAGCAGCCAAGATCGCTTGCAGTTCTTC; CDR3: CASSQDRLQFF
D: .; size: many; V: TRBV11-2; J: TRBJ2-1; DNA: TGTGCCAGCAGCAACCCTCCGCGGAGCTCCTACAATGAGCAGTTCTTC; CDR3: CASSNPPRSSYNEQFF
D: TRBD1; size: few; V: TRBV5-6; J: TRBJ2-3; DNA: TGTGCCAGCAGCTTGTGGGACAGGGTTACAGATACGCAGTATTTT; CDR3: CASSLWDRVTDTQYF
D: .; size: many; V: TRBV12-3/TRBV12-4; J: TRBJ2-3; DNA: TGTGCCAGCAGTTTGGTGGCGAGACCTAGCACAGATACGCAGTATTTT; CDR3: CASSLVARPSTDTQYF
D: .; size: few; V: TRBV28; J: TRBJ1-1; DNA: TGTGCCAGCAGTTATCGGGGGGCGAACACTGAAGCTTTCTTT; CDR3: CASSYRGANTEAFF
D: TRBD1; size: many; V: TRBV15; J: TRBJ2-2; DNA: TGTGCCACCAGCAGAGCCATAGGGACAGGGGTGCCAGGGGAGCTGTTTTTT; CDR3: CATSRAIGTGVPGELFF
D: .; size: few; V: TRBV7-2; J: TRBJ1-1; DNA: TGTGCCAGCAGCTTAGGGCAGCACATGAACACTGAAGCTTTCTTT; CDR3: CASSLGQHMNTEAFF
D: .; size: .; V: TRBV18; J: TRBJ2-5; DNA: TGTGCCAGCTCCACACGGTTGGAGGAGACCCAGTACTTC; CDR3: CASSTRLEETQYF
D: .; size: .; V: TRBV7-9; J: TRBJ2-2; DNA: TGTGCCAGCACCTCTACCGCGGTCGGGGAGCTGTTTTTT; CDR3: CASTSTAVGELFF
D: .; size: many; V: TRBV20-1; J: TRBJ1-1; DNA: TGCAGTGCCGAGGGCGGAAGGTCTACGAACACTGAAGCTTTCTTT; CDR3: CSAEGGRSTNTEAFF
D: TRBD1; size: many; V: TRBV20-1; J: TRBJ1-1; DNA: TGCAGTGCTAGACCCCCAGACAGGGGTATTGAAGCTTTCTTT; CDR3: CSARPPDRGIEAFF
D: .; size: many; V: TRBV2; J: TRBJ1-3; DNA: TGTGCCAGCAGTGAAGCGGTCGCTTTTGGAAACACCATATATTTT; CDR3: CASSEAVAFGNTIYF
D: TRBD2; size: few; V: TRBV20-1; J: TRBJ2-7; DNA: TGCAGTGCGAATCCTAGCGGGAGTGTCTACGAGCAGTACTTC; CDR3: CSANPSGSVYEQYF
D: .; size: .; V: TRBV3-1; J: TRBJ2-5; DNA: TGTGCCAGCAGCCAAGGGAACAGTAAGCAGACCCAGTACTTC; CDR3: CASSQGNSKQTQYF
D: .; size: .; V: TRBV7-3; J: TRBJ2-7; DNA: TGTGCCAGCAGCTCAGCCCAGGGTTCCCACGAGCAGTACTTC; CDR3: CASSSAQGSHEQYF
D: .; size: many; V: TRBV27; J: TRBJ2-5; DNA: TGTGCCAGCAGTTTATCGGCGACTGTACCAGAGACCCAGTACTTC; CDR3: CASSLSATVPETQYF
D: .; size: .; V: TRBV15; J: TRBJ2-1; DNA: TGTGCCACCAGCACCCCTGGGCAGAGGAAATCCTACAATGAGCAGTTCTTC; CDR3: CATSTPGQRKSYNEQFF
D: .; size: .; V: TRBV20-1; J: TRBJ2-1; DNA: TGCAGTGCTAGTCGGGGAACCCTTCATGAGCAGTTCTTC; CDR3: CSASRGTLHEQFF
D: TRBD1; size: many; V: TRBV11-2; J: TRBJ2-1; DNA: TGTGCCAGCAGCTCCAGACAGGGAGTGGTTGAGCAGTTCTTC; CDR3: CASSSRQGVVEQFF
D: .; size: .; V: TRBV7-3; J: TRBJ1-6; DNA: TGTGCCAGCAGCTTAAGGTCGCGAGGGGAAGGTTCACCCCTCCACTTT; CDR3: CASSLRSRGEGSPLHF
D: .; size: few; V: TRBV29-1; J: TRBJ1-3; DNA: TGCAGCTCCATCTCCGCGACAGAAGGAAACACCATATATTTT; CDR3: CSSISATEGNTIYF
D: TRBD1; size: many; V: TRBV3-1; J: TRBJ1-2; DNA: TGTGCCAGCAGCCCGAGTTTGGGACAGTTTTATGGCTACACCTTC; CDR3: CASSPSLGQFYGYTF
D: .; size: few; V: TRBV6-1; J: TRBJ2-1; DNA: TGTGCCAGCAACGACGGTCGGTGGGGGGACAACAATGAGCAGTTCTTC; CDR3: CASNDGRWGDNNEQFF
D: .; size: many; V: TRBV6-1; J: TRBJ1-2; DNA: TGTGCCAGCAGTTCGCAGGGAGACTATGGCTACACCTTC; CDR3: CASSSQGDYGYTF
D: .; size: .; V: TRBV6-1; J: TRBJ1-6; DNA: TGTGCCAGCAGTGATAGTCGGGCCTCCCCACCCCTCCACTTT; CDR3: CASSDSRASPPLHF
D: .; size: many; V: TRBV20-1; J: TRBJ2-1; DNA: TGCAGTGCTAGTAATGCTAATCAGTTCTTC; CDR3: CSASNANQFF
D: TRBD2; size: many; V: TRBV28; J: TRBJ2-3; DNA: TGTGCCAGCGCGGGGGTAACAGATACGCAGTATTTT; CDR3: CASAGVTDTQYF
D: TRBD2; size: many; V: TRBV28; J: TRBJ2-1; DNA: TGTGCCAGCAGCAAGTTCACTAGCGGGGTGAACAATGAGCAGTTCTTC; CDR3: CASSKFTSGVNNEQFF
D: .; size: .; V: TRBV4-1; J: TRBJ2-1; DNA: TGCGCCAGCAGCCAAGATCGAGGAAGTGAGCAGTTCTTC; CDR3: CASSQDRGSEQFF
D: .; size: .; V: TRBV18; J: TRBJ2-6; DNA: TGTGCCAGCTCACCACAGGGCAACTCTGGGGCCGACGTCCTGACTTTC; CDR3: CASSPQGNSGADVLTF
D: .; size: many; V: TRBV2; J: TRBJ2-5; DNA: TGTGCCAGCAGTCCAGAGGTGCGGGAGACCCAGTACTTC; CDR3: CASSPEVRETQYF
D: TRBD1; size: many; V: TRBV15; J: TRBJ2-7; DNA: TGTGCCACCAGCAAACACGCAGGGGGCGATACCTACGAGCAGTACTTC; CDR3: CATSKHAGGDTYEQYF
D: .; size: .; V: TRBV7-9; J: TRBJ2-1; DNA: TGTGCCAGCAGCTTACAGGACAATGAGCAGTTCTTC; CDR3: CASSLQDNEQFF
D: TRBD2; size: few; V: TRBV7-2; J: TRBJ2-2; DNA: TGTGCCAGCAGGGGGACGGGGGCGCGTAGCGGGAGCAGGGGTACCGGGGAGCTGTTTTTT; CDR3: CASRGTGARSGSRGTGELFF
D: TRBD1; size: .; V: TRBV5-1; J: TRBJ2-2; DNA: TGCGCCAGCAGCGGGGGACAGGGGGCGCGCACCGGGGAGCTGTTTTTT; CDR3: CASSGGQGARTGELFF